This T cell receptor (beta chain) was captured in a study of cytomegalovirus exposure and HLA in healthy donors (TCRdb year 2017). With regard to the full study: An earlier analysis of roughly 500 of the donors reported 276 Gb of sequence data and 95 million to 140 million unique TCR beta sequences obtained from about 180 million T cells. Among around 400 genotyped donors of the cohort, an average of approximately 240,000 unique TCR beta nucleotide sequences was sequenced per donor, of which about 19% were non-productive. All discovery cohort repertoires had been generated using a single sequencing platform. Both class I and class II loci were covered by HLA typing, at four-digit resolution. Typing coverage varied by locus: about 620-630 donors for A, B, C, DRB1 and DQB1; approximately 500 for DQA1; around 570 for DPA1; approximately 470 for DPB1. The study profiled the T cell repertoires of under 850 subjects by immunosequencing and related them to cytomegalovirus serostatus. Alongside the repertoire data, information on donor age, sex, ethnicity and CMV serostatus was compiled. Roughly five DR-DQ haplotypes were handled as single units for association and clustering, since linkage in the cohort was strong. The study aimed to test whether cataloging public T cell receptors could reveal signatures of past pathogen exposure. An early release covering roughly 580 HLA-typed donors comprised approximately 300 gigabases of sequencing data and 85 million or so unique TCR sequences. To predict cytomegalovirus infection status, the study combined high-throughput TCR immunosequencing, statistical association of individual TCRs with disease status, and machine learning. Genome-wide SNP genotypes for about three fifths of the roughly 670 donors were used in a later genetic analysis, which treated that subset as a discovery cohort. Of the roughly 390 genotyped donors, approximately 83% fell in the genetic ancestry cluster associated with self-reported Caucasian donors. In addition to the first cohort of roughly 670 subjects, a separate validation cohort of approximately 110 different subjects was used. An earlier analysis of 587 of the donors applied high-throughput TCR beta sequencing to assess whether each TCR beta V gene segment acted as functional or pseudogenic. In a later analysis, previously published TCR beta repertoires from hundreds of donors were re-analyzed and high-resolution HLA genotyping was added so that TCR occurrence patterns could be studied. Rather than using new phenotypic data, the later analysis identified candidate immune exposures from TCR beta sequences and from how often those sequences occurred across donors.

The cohort comprised fewer than 700 healthy bone marrow donors. At the time of sampling, every cohort member was nominally healthy, though immune exposures that went unrecorded were likely present. The donor tested CMV seronegative and was one of the 352 seronegative cohort members. A peripheral blood sample was provided by each donor, and peripheral blood mononuclear cells were used for TCR beta sequencing. The Qiagen DNeasy Blood Extraction Kit was used to extract genomic DNA from the blood cell samples. As regards this clone: What this receptor recognizes is not known. It has no much larger one-base neighbor in the sample; base qualities were not kept.

Measured from the cysteine to the phenylalanine, the CDR3 is 12 residues long. Only CDR3 DNA remains: 36 bases, in frame from the first base. CDR1 SQVTM and CDR2 ANQGSEA are derived from the germline V gene. V is reduced by 7 bases and J by 3 bases, leaving a spacing of 13 bases between them. General study outcomes and caveats: An association between a missense DCLRE1C variant and V-gene and J-gene trimming of TCR beta chains was found in a later genetic analysis and replicated in an independent cohort. The sequencing pipeline was judged likely to have produced a cluster of highly shared sequence variants as a technical artifact. At a false discovery rate of 0.05, a later analysis linked 15,000 to 20,000 TCR beta sequences to specific HLA alleles. This cohort had only TCR beta chains sequenced, and the lack of alpha or paired-chain data limited which features could be detected. A further reported finding was that TCR beta sequences accurately predicted the HLA-A and HLA-B alleles for most subjects in the first cohort. According to a later analysis, TCR association rates differed among HLA loci, with DRB1 alleles showing the most associated TCRs and HLA-C alleles showing the fewest. In a later genetic analysis, fewer N-insertions in productive TCRs were reported among donors in an Asian-associated ancestry cluster than the roughly 700-donor mean. In an earlier analysis of several hundred of the donors, most TCR beta V segments were observed in productive rearrangements about 87% or about 30% of the time, broadly matching IMGT annotations. According to the authors, the approach could potentially be generalized to other disease states and immunological phenotypes. Linkage disequilibrium might explain the correlated functional status among segregating V segments, but an unknown experimental factor could not be ruled out. CMV serostatus was the only immune exposure information available for the cohort. The 87-base-pair reads could not distinguish some IMGT-functional V segments, including TRBV6-2 and TRBV6-3, so those segments were excluded. In vitro tests confirmed that a few of the cytomegalovirus-associated TCR beta chains recognize cytomegalovirus antigens. HLA typing was unavailable for some donors at each locus, so association tests used only the typed subset. While some public TCRs were present in many individuals, most TCR sequences turned up only very rarely across donors. A later analysis found that HLA-associated TCR beta chains were more clonally expanded and had lower generation probabilities than equally common non-associated chains. When HLA alleles, especially DR and DQ, strongly co-occurred, TCR associations were difficult to assign to individual alleles. Sequencing depth was assumed to be roughly uniform across donors in the presence/absence analyses, though that assumption may not hold. The study listed 164 TCR beta chains as associated with cytomegalovirus. Because counts were too low, about 18 rarely observed V segments, including chromosome 9 orphons, were excluded from the earlier analysis of about 500 of the donors. Most CMV-associated TCR beta chains appeared to be HLA-restricted in a later analysis, and the HLA associations seemed to be driven largely by CMV exposure. According to a later analysis, parvovirus B19, influenza, CMV and Epstein-Barr virus appeared linked to several top co-occurrence clusters. Cytomegalovirus status was reported to be diagnosed by the classifier with high specificity and sensitivity in both the original and validation cohorts.

The library was prepared using the immunoSEQ multiplex PCR assay. For the multiplex PCR, a mixture combining 60 forward primers for TCR Vbeta segments and 13 reverse primers for TCR Jbeta segments was used. A multiplex PCR assay on genomic DNA amplified the CDR3 region of rearranged TCR beta genes. On the Illumina HiSeq System, the amplified TCR beta libraries were sequenced as 87-base-pair reads. Concerning the study's data processing: A later analysis tallied around 82 million unique TCR beta chains across the approximately 670 repertoires, and about 10 million of those chains were shared by two or more donors. Raw reads were error-corrected and collapsed into unique sequences with a nearest-neighbor algorithm that merged closely related sequences to remove PCR and sequencing errors. Alignment of CDR3 sequences to IMGT reference sequences was used to assign V, D and J gene segments. Each retained sequence needed at least a six-nucleotide match to both a V gene segment and a J gene segment. Rearrangements were classified as productive when the CDR3 lacked stop codons and remained in frame with V and J, and all other rearrangements were classified as non-productive. CDR3 was defined by IMGT convention, running from the second conserved V-encoded cysteine to the conserved J-encoded phenylalanine. The earlier analysis of roughly 590 of the donors excluded any sequence lacking an unambiguous match to a single V gene segment. In an earlier analysis of several hundred of the donors, V segments were called functional above 56.7% productive rearrangements and were called segregating when the between-donor standard deviation exceeded 5%. To diagnose cytomegalovirus status from the catalog of TCR beta chain sequences, a statistical classification framework was built. A later analysis assigned V and J genes by comparing TCR nucleotide sequences with IMGT/GENE-DB human TR gene sequences. A later analysis assigned CDR3 sequences and most-parsimonious VDJ recombination scenarios with the TCRdist pipeline. A later analysis defined each TCR beta chain by its CDR3 amino acid sequence plus V-gene family, and excluded reads lacking a unique V-gene family. To address suspected cross-contamination and a sequencing artifact, a later analysis removed roughly 640 highly shared, low-generation-probability nucleotide sequences. A later analysis calculated a clonal expansion index for each public chain from normalized within-repertoire ranks of inferred template counts. Generation probabilities in a later analysis came from a VDJ recombination model fitted to out-of-frame rearrangements, and those results were checked against IGoR. In a later analysis, hypergeometric tests were used to score TCR-TCR, TCR-HLA and TCR-CMV co-occurrence, with a repertoire-size bias correction applied to TCR pairs. To estimate false discovery rates, a later analysis permuted the HLA or CMV assignments 20 times. In a later analysis, co-occurring TCRs were grouped using DBSCAN, and TCRdist sequence similarity was added for clustering within HLA-allele-positive subsets. Co-occurrence clustering excluded repertoires with fewer than 30,000 or more than 120,000 public chains, plus five with anomalous nucleotide sharing. TCRdb holds this immuneACCESS table with in-frame rearrangements only. Some clones are missing; in checked studies, unresolved V genes explain under half, and the rest has no known cause. V, J and clone size derive from that table, while D and trimming were established from the DNA sequence. This sample holds some 200,000 clones; about 90% were observed only once. 0.2% to 0.3% of the sample is in the top ten clones.

The chain uses TRBV29-1 and TRBJ2-7; there is no confident call for the D gene. The receptor's source is a girl less than two years old in good health and CMV-seronegative. The sample consisted of PBMCs. Read as DNA, the sequence is TGCAGCGCAAGACAAGATGGCTACGAGCAGTACTTC. This encodes CSARQDGYEQYF.